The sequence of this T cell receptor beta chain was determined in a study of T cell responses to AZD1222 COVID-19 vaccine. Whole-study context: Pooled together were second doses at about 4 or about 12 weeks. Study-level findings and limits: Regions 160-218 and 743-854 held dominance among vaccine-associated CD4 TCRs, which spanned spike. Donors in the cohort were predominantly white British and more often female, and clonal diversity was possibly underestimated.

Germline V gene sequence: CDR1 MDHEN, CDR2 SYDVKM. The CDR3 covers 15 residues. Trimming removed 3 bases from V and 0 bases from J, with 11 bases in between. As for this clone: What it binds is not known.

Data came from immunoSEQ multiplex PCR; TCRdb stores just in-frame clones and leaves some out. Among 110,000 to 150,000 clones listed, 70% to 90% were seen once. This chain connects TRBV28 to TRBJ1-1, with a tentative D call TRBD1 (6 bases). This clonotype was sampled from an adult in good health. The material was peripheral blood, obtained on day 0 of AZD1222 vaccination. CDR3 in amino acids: CASSFPGVLNTEAFF. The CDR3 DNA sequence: TGTGCCAGCAGTTTCCCAGGGGTCTTGAACACTGAAGCTTTCTTT.